A selection of T cell receptor beta chains follows, all from one sample in a study of blood T cells in healthy people across ages. In TCRdb, the 5' RACE reads were re-called with MiXCR into one record per CDR3 protein. This repertoire shows about 1.5 million distinct CDR3 sequences, approximately 42% found once; its top ten account for about 4%. The material sequenced was blood. All receptors derive from a young woman in good health. Each CDR3 is given with its conserved first and last residue. Fields, in order: clone size, D gene, V gene, CDR3 length, J gene, CDR3 DNA, CDR3 protein. A D gene is named only where the DNA matches it firmly. Clone size is shown for a subset of rows, as once, few, many or a class of expanded clone.

>-|TRBD1|TRBV7-8|16|TRBJ2-3
TGTGCCAGCAGCAGATATAGGACAGGGACCACAGATACGCAGTATTTT
CASSRYRTGTTDTQYF
>-|-|TRBV5-1|15|TRBJ1-1
TGCGCCAGCAGCTTGGGGCCGGGGCAGAACACTGAAGCTTTCTTT
CASSLGPGQNTEAFF
>-|TRBD1|TRBV28|14|TRBJ2-5
TGTGCCAGCATTCGAGGGACAGGGCGGGAGACCCAGTACTTC
CASIRGTGRETQYF
>-|-|TRBV2|13|TRBJ1-5
TGTGCCAGCAGTGGGTCAGATAGTCAGCCCCAGCATTTT
CASSGSDSQPQHF
>few|-|TRBV28|13|TRBJ2-6
TGTGCCAGCAGTGACCCTGGGGCCAACGTCCTGACTTTC
CASSDPGANVLTF
>-|TRBD1|TRBV6-5|15|TRBJ2-3
TGTGCCAGCAGTTACGACGGGACAGGGACCGATACGCAGTATTTT
CASSYDGTGTDTQYF
>-|TRBD2|TRBV29-1|15|TRBJ2-5
TGCAGCGTTGAGTTTAGCGGGAGGGCCGACAATGAGCAGTACTTC
CSVEFSGRADNEQYF
>few|-|TRBV21-1|17|TRBJ2-3
TGTGCCAGCAGCAAATCAGAACGGGACAGGCCCACAGATACGCAGTATTTT
CASSKSERDRPTDTQYF
>-|-|TRBV20-1|13|TRBJ2-3
TGCAGTGCCACCGGGACCAGCGCGGCCGCGCAGTATTTT
CSATGTSAAAQYF
>few|-|TRBV7-9|15|TRBJ2-5
TGTGCCAGCAGCTTAGTAGACAGAGGGTTCGAGACCCAGTACTTC
CASSLVDRGFETQYF
>-|TRBD1|TRBV5-1|14|TRBJ2-2
TGCGCCAGCACGAAAATACAGGGGGCCGGGGAGCTGTTTTTT
CASTKIQGAGELFF
>-|TRBD1|TRBV27|13|TRBJ1-6
TGTGCCAGGCAGACAGGGGTCAATTCACCCCTCCACTTT
CARQTGVNSPLHF
>few|-|TRBV4-3|15|TRBJ2-2
TGCGCCAGCAGCCAAGGGGGGCCGAACACCGGGGAGCTGTTTTTT
CASSQGGPNTGELFF
>-|-|TRBV20-1|14|TRBJ1-6
TGCAGTGCTAGAGATCCGTTATATAATTCACCCCTCCACTTT
CSARDPLYNSPLHF
>-|TRBD1|TRBV12-3/TRBV12-4|14|TRBJ1-5
TGTGCCAGCAGCCTCGACAGGGTTGAGCAGCCCCAGCATTTT
CASSLDRVEQPQHF
>-|TRBD1|TRBV12-3/TRBV12-4|15|TRBJ1-2
TGTGCCAGCAGTTCTCCCGGGACAGGGGGCAGTGGCTACACCTTC
CASSSPGTGGSGYTF
>-|TRBD1|TRBV18|14|TRBJ1-1
TGTGCCAGCTCACGACAGGGTGGGAGCACTGAAGCTTTCTTT
CASSRQGGSTEAFF
>-|-|TRBV29-1|14|TRBJ1-1
TGCAGCGTGAACTTACGGTTTGTCAGAGCTGAAGCTTTCTTT
CSVNLRFVRAEAFF
>-|TRBD2|TRBV20-1|13|TRBJ2-4
TGCAGGACTAGCGGGACCCCGGAGAACATTCAGTACTTC
CRTSGTPENIQYF
>-|TRBD2|TRBV6-1|14|TRBJ2-1
TGTGCCAGCAGTGATTGGGGGAGGGACAATGAGCAGTTCTTC
CASSDWGRDNEQFF
>few|-|TRBV4-1|16|TRBJ1-2
TGCGCCAGCAGTCAAGACGGGTGGACAGTTTTCTATGGCTACACCTTC
CASSQDGWTVFYGYTF
>many|-|TRBV12-3/TRBV12-4|13|TRBJ1-2
TGTGCCAGCAGTTTTTTCCCTCCAGATGGCTACACCTTC
CASSFFPPDGYTF
>-|TRBD1|TRBV25-1|17|TRBJ2-5
TGTGCCAGCAGTGACATCGAATACAGGGGGAACTCCTACGATCAGTACTTC
CASSDIEYRGNSYDQYF
>few|-|TRBV12-3/TRBV12-4|16|TRBJ1-2
TGTGCCAGCAGTGCACCGGGACCCTTTGCTAACTATGGCTACACCTTC
CASSAPGPFANYGYTF
>-|TRBD1|TRBV20-1|15|TRBJ2-7
TGCAGTGCTGCCCTCCGGGACAGGGGCTACAATGAGCAGTACTTC
CSAALRDRGYNEQYF
>-|-|TRBV5-5|14|TRBJ2-3
TGTGCCGCCTGGAGGGGGTCGAGCACAGATACGCAGTATTTT
CAAWRGSSTDTQYF
>few|-|TRBV20-1|13|TRBJ2-7
TGCAGTGCTAGGGCCCTAGTTAAGTACGAGCAGTACTTC
CSARALVKYEQYF
>few|-|TRBV20-1|12|TRBJ1-2
TGCAGTGCTGAGCTATGGTCCTATGGCTACACCTTC
CSAELWSYGYTF
>-|-|TRBV20-1|15|TRBJ2-7
TGCAGTGCTCTTCGCCGACAGGAACATTACAATGGGCAGTACTTC
CSALRRQEHYNGQYF
>-|TRBD2|TRBV29-1|14|TRBJ2-5
TGCAGCGTTGAAGAATGGGAGGGATTGGAGACCCAGTACTTC
CSVEEWEGLETQYF
>-|-|TRBV20-1|14|TRBJ2-1
TGCAGTGCTAGAGTTTTTAACTCCTACAATGAGCAGTTCTTC
CSARVFNSYNEQFF
>-|-|TRBV2|17|TRBJ2-5
TGTGCCAGCAGCCCCCCGACTCTCAAAGGCCAGTACAATGAGCAGTACTTC
CASSPPTLKGQYNEQYF
>few|-|TRBV7-9|14|TRBJ2-7
TGTGCCAGCAGCCATCCCCCGGAAGGGTACGAGCAGTACTTC
CASSHPPEGYEQYF
>once|-|TRBV27|15|TRBJ2-2
TGTGCCAGCAGGGTAAATAGGCTGAACACCGGGGAGCTGTTTTTT
CASRVNRLNTGELFF
>few|TRBD1|TRBV7-2|15|TRBJ1-1
TGTGCCAGCAGCACCCGACAGGGAATGAACACTGAAGCTTTCTTT
CASSTRQGMNTEAFF
>few|-|TRBV7-9|14|TRBJ2-1
TGTGCCAGCAGTAGGATCAACGAGTACAATGAGCAGTTCTTC
CASSRINEYNEQFF
>-|TRBD2|TRBV7-9|15|TRBJ2-1
TGTGCCAGCAGCCAAGTGCGGGAGTATGGCAATGAGCAGTTCTTC
CASSQVREYGNEQFF
>-|-|TRBV5-1|15|TRBJ1-6
TGCGCCAGCAGCTTGGCCCAAGGGAGCCGCTCACCCCTCCACTTT
CASSLAQGSRSPLHF
>-|-|TRBV29-1|13|TRBJ2-5
TGCAGCGTTGTGAGGACAGACCAAGAGACCCAGTACTTC
CSVVRTDQETQYF
>-|-|TRBV20-1|11|TRBJ2-1
TGCAGTGCCTTCAGGGAAGGTGAGCAGTTCTTC
CSAFREGEQFF
>-|-|TRBV6-1|14|TRBJ1-5
TGTGCCAGCATTGGACAGCTTAGCAATCAGCCCCAGCATTTT
CASIGQLSNQPQHF
>-|-|TRBV9|13|TRBJ2-1
TGTGCCAGCAAGGAGGGGCCCTACAATGAGCAGTTCTTC
CASKEGPYNEQFF
>few|-|TRBV30|13|TRBJ2-4
TGTGCCTGGGGGGGGCTAGGCAAAAACATTCAGTACTTC
CAWGGLGKNIQYF
>-|-|TRBV5-1|16|TRBJ2-2
TGCGCCAGCAGCTTGGGGGCAGGGGATTACACCGGGGAGCTGTTTTTT
CASSLGAGDYTGELFF
>few|-|TRBV3-1|15|TRBJ2-1
TGTGCCAGCAGCGAGCAACGGGGCTCCTACAATGAGCAGTTCTTC
CASSEQRGSYNEQFF
>few|-|TRBV29-1|11|TRBJ2-7
TGCAGCGTCGAATGGAGATACGAGCAGTACTTC
CSVEWRYEQYF
>-|-|TRBV18|14|TRBJ2-3
TGTGCCAGCTCACCACGGGACACCTTGAATACGCAGTATTTT
CASSPRDTLNTQYF
>-|TRBD1|TRBV27|18|TRBJ1-5
TGTGCCAGCAGTGGGACAGGGGCCCCTGTGGGGGGCAATCAGCCCCAGCATTTT
CASSGTGAPVGGNQPQHF
>many|-|TRBV11-2|15|TRBJ1-2
TGTGCCAGTAGATCCCTCCGAGAAACTAACTATGGCTACACCTTC
CASRSLRETNYGYTF
>-|-|TRBV4-3|15|TRBJ1-1
TGCGCCAGCAGCCAAGATTCAGGCAGGGTCGCTGAAGCTTTCTTT
CASSQDSGRVAEAFF
>few|-|TRBV5-6|14|TRBJ2-3
TGTGCCAGCAGCCCCACGACTAGGGGAAATACGCAGTATTTT
CASSPTTRGNTQYF
>-|TRBD2|TRBV20-1|18|TRBJ2-1
TGCAGTGCTAGAGTGCCAGCGGGAGGGCCTTTAACCTACAATGAGCAGTTCTTC
CSARVPAGGPLTYNEQFF
>few|-|TRBV7-9|15|TRBJ2-5
TGTGCCAGCAGCTTAGTAGGTGGACTGGGAGAGACCCAGTACTTC
CASSLVGGLGETQYF
>once|-|TRBV3-1|15|TRBJ2-7
TGTGCCAGCAGCAAATCGCGACAGGAGAACTACGAGCAGTACTTC
CASSKSRQENYEQYF
>-|-|TRBV6-6|11|TRBJ1-5
TGCGACGACAGGCCTAATCAGCCCCAGCATTTT
CDDRPNQPQHF
>-|-|TRBV28|14|TRBJ2-7
TGTGCCAGCAGTTTAGGGATCCCCTCCTACGAGCAGTACTTC
CASSLGIPSYEQYF
>-|-|TRBV28|15|TRBJ1-5
TGTGCCAGCAGTTTTGCCGGGCGGGGCAATCAGCCCCAGCATTTT
CASSFAGRGNQPQHF